The 10 T cell receptor beta chains reported below all come from one sample, sequenced in a study of lymphopenia after photon versus proton radiotherapy. Using immunoSEQ multiplex PCR, the repertoire was profiled, and TCRdb retains in-frame clones only, with some absent. This sample has 70,000 to 95,000 clones, with 65% to 85% found just once. The material sequenced was peripheral blood, taken from a patient treated with proton-based radiotherapy. These receptors came from a man aged 55 to 70 with pancreatic cancer.

The J gene is TRBJ1-2, the V gene TRBV28; TRBD1 aligns across 7 bases. The CDR3 totals 13 residues. Germline CDR1 reads MDHEN; CDR2 reads SYDVKM. The trim removed 7 bases at V and 4 bases at J, leaving 6 bases unmatched. Here the CDR3 DNA reads TGTGCCAGCACCTCCGGGACAGTCTATGGCTACACCTTC. The encoded protein is CASTSGTVYGYTF.

As concerns this clone: The junction departs from germline at one end; a sequencing error may be responsible. This sequence joins TRBV30 and TRBJ1-2; tentative D call: TRBD1 (5 bases). CDR1 and CDR2 (germline): GTSNPN, SVGIG (reference sequence). This CDR3 region has 16 residues. For the CDR3, the DNA is TGTGCCCGGAGTGTAGGTGGGGCCCGACCGAACTATGGCTACACCTTC. Protein: CARSVGGARPNYGYTF. Filled out from reference TRBV30 and TRBJ1-2, the complete variable domain reads SQTIHQWPATLVQPVGSPLSLECTVEGTSNPNLYWYRQAAGRGLQLLFYSVGIGQISSEVPQNLSASRPQDRQFILSSKKLLLSDSGFYLCARSVGGARPNYGYTFGSGTRLTVV.

The chain employs TRBV4-2 and TRBJ1-3; a possible D gene is TRBD1 (5 bases). V lost 0 bases to trimming and J lost 2 bases, with 14 bases between them. The CDR3 sequence is 17 residues long. Germline V gene data show CDR1 as LGHNA and CDR2 as YNFKEQ. CDR3 bases: TGTGCCAGCAGCCAAGATGGCACCTGGGGGGCTGGAAACACCATATATTTT. Amino acids: CASSQDGTWGAGNTIYF.

This clone was counted once. The rearrangement links TRBV19 to TRBJ2-2, with 7 bases aligning to TRBD1. V lost 3 bases to trimming and J lost 0 bases; unmatched junction nucleotides: 4. CDR1 is LNHDA, CDR2 SQIVND, per germline (reference sequence). This CDR3 region has 16 residues. The CDR3 protein is CASSIWGTANTGELFF. The CDR3 region has the DNA TGTGCCAGTAGTATTTGGGGGACAGCGAACACCGGGGAGCTGTTTTTT.

The chain is built from TRBV20-1 and TRBJ2-3; a possible D gene is TRBD1 (5 bases). Germline CDR1 reads DFQATT; CDR2 reads SNEGSKA (reference sequence). This CDR3 is 11 amino acids long. Trimming pared 4 bases from V and 7 bases from J, leaving 9 bases between. CDR3 sequence (DNA): TGCAGTGCTACCAGACAGAATACGCAGTATTTT. As protein: CSATRQNTQYF.

The chain couples TRBV28 to TRBJ2-6, with TRBD1 identical over 8 bases. CDR1 MDHEN and CDR2 SYDVKM come from the germline V gene. This CDR3 region has 15 residues. The V gene end was trimmed by 6 bases and the J gene end by 4 bases; junction bases not matched to a gene: 5. The CDR3 region has the DNA TGTGCCAGCAGCCAGGGACAGGCAGGGGCCAACGTCCTGACTTTC. Residues: CASSQGQAGANVLTF.

The chain combines TRBV6-5 with TRBJ2-2; D is unresolved. Trimming shortened V by 2 bases and J by 1 base, and 5 bases separated the two germline ends. The CDR3 loop spans 14 amino acids. Germline CDR1 and CDR2: MNHEY and SVGAGI. The CDR3 here is CASSYVRNTGELFF. CDR3 DNA sequence: TGTGCCAGCAGTTACGTCAGGAACACCGGGGAGCTGTTTTTT.

The chain links TRBV29-1 to TRBJ2-1; 8 bases fit TRBD2. V shed 5 bases, J shed 4 bases, and the junction held 7 bases outside the gene matches. This CDR3 has 14 residues. Germline V lookup: CDR1 SQVTM, CDR2 ANQGSEA. The CDR3: CSVLTSGNYNEQFF. The CDR3, as DNA: TGCAGCGTTCTTACTAGCGGCAATTACAATGAGCAGTTCTTC.

This sequence joins TRBV30 and TRBJ2-7, with D uncertain. V shed 2 bases and J shed 0 bases, with 14 bases lying between them. The CDR3 sequence is 15 residues long. Per the germline V gene, CDR1 is GTSNPN and CDR2 is SVGIG (reference sequence). For the CDR3, the DNA is TGTGCCTGGAGTAATTATGGCGACATCTCCTACGAGCAGTACTTC. Protein sequence: CAWSNYGDISYEQYF.

V usage is TRBV5-4 and J usage is TRBJ2-7; TRBD2 aligns across 9 bases. Germline CDR1 reads SGHNT; CDR2 reads YYREEE (reference sequence). The CDR3 has 14 residues. Losses at the gene ends were 3 bases for V and 6 bases for J; bases not matched to a gene: 7. The CDR3 bases are TGTGCCAGCAGCTCGGGCGGGAGGGCCGGCGAGCAGTACTTC. This sequence encodes CASSSGGRAGEQYF.